This is a list of T cell receptor beta chains from one sample in a study of cytomegalovirus exposure and HLA in healthy donors. Method: immunoSEQ multiplex PCR; TCRdb's copy keeps in-frame clones and lacks some. This sample carries tens of thousands of clones, around 80% of them seen once, and the ten largest clones take less than 7.5%. The sequenced sample consisted of PBMCs. Every receptor here comes from a man in his fifties in good health and CMV-seronegative. The CDR3 runs from the conserved cysteine through the conserved F or W. D genes are given only for firm matches. A clone size is listed for some rows: how often the clone was seen (once, few, many), or a class if it is expanded.

clone size | CDR3 length | J gene | D gene | V gene | CDR3 protein | CDR3 DNA
. | 13 | TRBJ1-2 | TRBD1 | TRBV28 | CASWTGLSYGYTF | TGTGCCAGCTGGACAGGGTTGAGCTATGGCTACACCTTC
. | 15 | TRBJ1-2 | TRBD1 | TRBV10-3 | CAIRRDRGTGDGYTF | TGTGCCATCAGACGAGACCGTGGGACAGGGGACGGCTACACCTTC
. | 14 | TRBJ2-5 | TRBD1 | TRBV5-1 | CASSSPQGGETQYF | TGCGCCAGCAGCTCGCCACAGGGGGGCGAGACCCAGTACTTC
. | 16 | TRBJ2-7 | . | TRBV4-1 | CASSQDPGSLVHEQYF | TGCGCCAGCAGCCAAGATCCCGGGAGCTTGGTCCACGAGCAGTACTTC
once | 14 | TRBJ1-5 | TRBD1 | TRBV6-1 | CASSGQGALQPQHF | TGTGCCAGCAGCGGACAGGGGGCTCTACAGCCCCAGCATTTT
. | 13 | TRBJ1-1 | TRBD1 | TRBV18 | CASSSGTGNEAFF | TGTGCCAGCTCATCCGGGACAGGGAATGAAGCTTTCTTT
once | 16 | TRBJ2-2 | . | TRBV11-3 | CASSIGGGRGTGELFF | TGTGCCAGCAGCATAGGGGGGGGTCGCGGCACCGGGGAGCTGTTTTTT
. | 15 | TRBJ2-5 | TRBD2 | TRBV5-1 | CASSLDPGGRETQYF | TGCGCCAGCAGCCTTGATCCGGGGGGTAGGGAGACCCAGTACTTC
. | 14 | TRBJ2-3 | . | TRBV28 | CASSFGQATDTQYF | TGTGCCAGCAGTTTTGGGCAGGCAACAGATACGCAGTATTTT
once | 16 | TRBJ2-7 | . | TRBV21-1 | CASSTRGQGADNEQYF | TGTGCCAGCAGCACTCGGGGACAGGGGGCGGATAACGAGCAGTACTTC
. | 15 | TRBJ2-3 | . | TRBV28 | CATGGPGDITDTQYF | TGTGCCACAGGAGGCCCTGGGGACATCACAGATACGCAGTATTTT
. | 19 | TRBJ2-2 | TRBD2 | TRBV30 | CAWSGRLAGNSWNTGELFF | TGTGCCTGGAGTGGAAGGCTAGCGGGAAATTCGTGGAACACCGGGGAGCTGTTTTTT
few | 17 | TRBJ2-3 | . | TRBV7-8 | CASSLWGRAASTDTQYF | TGTGCCAGCAGCTTATGGGGTCGAGCGGCTTCCACAGATACGCAGTATTTT
. | 15 | TRBJ1-2 | . | TRBV19 | CASSDTWREVGGYTF | TGTGCCAGTAGCGATACGTGGCGGGAGGTTGGTGGCTACACCTTC
. | 15 | TRBJ1-4 | . | TRBV14 | CASSQDSRGYEKLFF | TGTGCCAGCAGCCAAGATTCCAGGGGATATGAAAAACTGTTTTTT